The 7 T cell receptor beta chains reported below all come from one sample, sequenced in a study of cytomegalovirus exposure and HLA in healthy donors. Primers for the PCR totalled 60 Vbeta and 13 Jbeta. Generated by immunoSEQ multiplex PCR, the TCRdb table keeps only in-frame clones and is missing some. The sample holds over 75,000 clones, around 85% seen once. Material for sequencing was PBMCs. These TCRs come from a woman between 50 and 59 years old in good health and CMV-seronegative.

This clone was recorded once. CDR3 in amino acids: CASSSPQYNSPLHF. CDR3 bases: TGTGCCAGCAGTTCCCCCCAATATAATTCACCCCTCCACTTT. V and J are TRBV27 and TRBJ1-6; D remains unclear. The CDR3 contains 14 residues. Germline V gene lookup returns CDR1 MNHEY and CDR2 SMNVEV (reference sequence). V dropped 4 bases and J dropped 4 bases, with 8 bases sitting between them.

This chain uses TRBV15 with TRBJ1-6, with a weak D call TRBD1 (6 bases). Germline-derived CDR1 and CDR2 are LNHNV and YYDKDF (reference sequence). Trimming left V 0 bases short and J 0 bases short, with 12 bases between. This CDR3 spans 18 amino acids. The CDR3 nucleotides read TGTGCCACCAGCAGAGAACAGGGCCCCAGCTCCTATAATTCACCCCTCCACTTT. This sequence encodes CATSREQGPSSYNSPLHF.

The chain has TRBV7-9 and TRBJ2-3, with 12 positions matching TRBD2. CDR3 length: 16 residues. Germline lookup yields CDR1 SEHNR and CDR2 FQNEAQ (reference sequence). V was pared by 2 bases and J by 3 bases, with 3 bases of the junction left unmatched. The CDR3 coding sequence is TGTGCCAGCAGCTTAAGCCTAGCGGGAGGGACAGATACGCAGTATTTT. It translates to CASSLSLAGGTDTQYF.

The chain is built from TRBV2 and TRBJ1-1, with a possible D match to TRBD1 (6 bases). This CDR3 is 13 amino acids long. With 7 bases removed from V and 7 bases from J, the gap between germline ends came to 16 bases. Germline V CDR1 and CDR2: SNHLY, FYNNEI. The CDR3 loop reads CASKKGGGIEAFF. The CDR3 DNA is TGTGCCAGCAAAAAAGGGGGAGGGATTGAAGCTTTCTTT.

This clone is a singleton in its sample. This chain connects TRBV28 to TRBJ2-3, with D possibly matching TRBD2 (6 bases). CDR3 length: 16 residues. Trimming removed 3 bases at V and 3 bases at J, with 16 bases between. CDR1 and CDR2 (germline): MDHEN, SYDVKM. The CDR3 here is CASSLRGLQVTDTQYF. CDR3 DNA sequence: TGTGCCAGCAGTTTGAGAGGACTACAGGTGACAGATACGCAGTATTTT.

CDR3 region: CASSSPRAVDEQFF. The CDR3 nucleotides read TGTGCCAGCAGTTCCCCCCGAGCGGTTGATGAGCAGTTCTTC. The chain is built from TRBV27 and TRBJ2-1, with a tentative D call TRBD2 (5 bases). The CDR3 runs 14 residues. Trimming left V 4 bases short and J 8 bases short, with 15 bases between. Germline V gene sequence: CDR1 MNHEY, CDR2 SMNVEV (reference sequence).

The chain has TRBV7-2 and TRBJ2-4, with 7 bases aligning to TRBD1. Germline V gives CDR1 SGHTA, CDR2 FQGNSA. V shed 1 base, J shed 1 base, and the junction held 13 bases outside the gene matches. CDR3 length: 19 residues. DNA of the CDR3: TGTGCCAGCAGCTTAGAGACGGGACAGTCAAAGGTCGCCAAAAACATTCAGTACTTC. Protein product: CASSLETGQSKVAKNIQYF.